The T cell receptor beta chain under discussion was sequenced for a study of cytomegalovirus exposure and HLA in healthy donors. This clone was seen only a few times. Its specificity is unknown. PCR was performed using 60 Vbeta and 13 Jbeta primers. The repertoire was sequenced with immunoSEQ multiplex PCR; TCRdb's copy has only in-frame clones and lacks some. The table records approximately 160,000 clones, 60% to 85% of them present only once. Study-wide findings and caveats: Excluded were some V segments that proved indistinguishable, including TRBV6-2 and TRBV6-3. Productive status was seen about 87% or about 30% of the time for most TCR beta V segments in an earlier analysis. DRB1 had the most TCR associations and HLA-C the fewest, a later analysis found, with rates varying by HLA locus. It has been reported that TCR beta sequences accurately predicted the HLA-A and HLA-B alleles of most subjects.

V dropped 6 bases and J dropped 5; count of bases not matched to a gene: 7. The germline CDR1 and CDR2 sequences are SNHLY and FYNNEI. This CDR3 comprises 14 residues. The sequence derives from a female donor in good health and CMV-seronegative. V is TRBV2 and J is TRBJ1-2; 9 bases match TRBD1. Sequencing used PBMCs. The CDR3 here is CASRNTGTGYGYTF. The CDR3 coding sequence is TGTGCCAGCAGAAACACCGGGACAGGGTATGGCTACACCTTC.